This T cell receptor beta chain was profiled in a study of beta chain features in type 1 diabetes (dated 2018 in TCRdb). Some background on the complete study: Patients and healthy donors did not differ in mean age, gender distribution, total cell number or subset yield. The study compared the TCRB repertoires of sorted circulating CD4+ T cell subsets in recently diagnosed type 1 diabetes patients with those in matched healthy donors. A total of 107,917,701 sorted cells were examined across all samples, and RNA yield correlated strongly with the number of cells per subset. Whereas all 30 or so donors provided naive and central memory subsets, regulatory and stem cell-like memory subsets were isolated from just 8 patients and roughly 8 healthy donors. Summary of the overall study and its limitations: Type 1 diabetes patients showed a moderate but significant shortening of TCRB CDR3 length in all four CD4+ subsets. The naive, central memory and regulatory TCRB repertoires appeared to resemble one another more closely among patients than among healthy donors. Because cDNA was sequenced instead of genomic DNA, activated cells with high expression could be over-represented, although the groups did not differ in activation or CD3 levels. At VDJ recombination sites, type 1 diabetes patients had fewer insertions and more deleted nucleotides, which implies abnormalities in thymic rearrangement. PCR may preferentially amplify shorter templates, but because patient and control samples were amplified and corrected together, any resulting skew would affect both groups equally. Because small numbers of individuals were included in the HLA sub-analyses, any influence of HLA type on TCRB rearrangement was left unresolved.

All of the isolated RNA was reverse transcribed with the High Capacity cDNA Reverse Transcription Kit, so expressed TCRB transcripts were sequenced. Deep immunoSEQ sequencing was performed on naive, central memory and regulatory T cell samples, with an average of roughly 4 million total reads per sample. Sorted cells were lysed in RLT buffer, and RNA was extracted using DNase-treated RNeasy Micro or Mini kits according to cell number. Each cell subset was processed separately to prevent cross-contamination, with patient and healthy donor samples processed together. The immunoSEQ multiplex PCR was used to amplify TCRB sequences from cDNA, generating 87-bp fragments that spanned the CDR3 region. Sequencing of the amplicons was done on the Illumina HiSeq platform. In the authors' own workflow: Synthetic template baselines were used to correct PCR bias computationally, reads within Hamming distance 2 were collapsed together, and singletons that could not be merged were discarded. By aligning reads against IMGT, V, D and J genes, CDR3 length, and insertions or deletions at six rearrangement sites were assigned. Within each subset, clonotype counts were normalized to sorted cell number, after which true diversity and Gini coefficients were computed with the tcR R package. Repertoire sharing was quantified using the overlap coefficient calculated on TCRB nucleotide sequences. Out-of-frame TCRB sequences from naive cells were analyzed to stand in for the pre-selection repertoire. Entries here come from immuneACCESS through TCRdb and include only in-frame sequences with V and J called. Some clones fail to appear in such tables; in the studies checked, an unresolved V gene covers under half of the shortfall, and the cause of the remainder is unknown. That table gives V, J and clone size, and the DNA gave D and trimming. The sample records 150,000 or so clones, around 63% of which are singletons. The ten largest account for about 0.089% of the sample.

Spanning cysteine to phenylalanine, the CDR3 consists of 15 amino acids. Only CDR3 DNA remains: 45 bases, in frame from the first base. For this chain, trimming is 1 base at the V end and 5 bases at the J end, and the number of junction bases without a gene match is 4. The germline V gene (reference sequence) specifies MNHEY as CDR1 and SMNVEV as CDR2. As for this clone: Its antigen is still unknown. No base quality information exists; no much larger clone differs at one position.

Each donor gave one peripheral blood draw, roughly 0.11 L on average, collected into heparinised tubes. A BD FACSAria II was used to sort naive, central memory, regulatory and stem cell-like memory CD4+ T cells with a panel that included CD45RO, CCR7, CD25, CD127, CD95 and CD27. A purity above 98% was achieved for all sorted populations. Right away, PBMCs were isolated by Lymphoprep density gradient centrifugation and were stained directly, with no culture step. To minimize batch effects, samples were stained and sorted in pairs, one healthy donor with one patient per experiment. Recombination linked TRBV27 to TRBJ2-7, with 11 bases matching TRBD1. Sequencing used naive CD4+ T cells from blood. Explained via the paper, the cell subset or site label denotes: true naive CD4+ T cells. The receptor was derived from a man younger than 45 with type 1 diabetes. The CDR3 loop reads CASSLWTGGRNEQYF. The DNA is TGTGCCAGCAGTTTATGGACAGGGGGCCGGAACGAGCAGTACTTC.